These T cell receptor beta chains were read from a single sample in a study of tumor-infiltrating lymphocytes in primary liver carcinoma. Each CDR3 protein gets one entry after TCRdb re-called the multiplex PCR reads with MiXCR. The table shows 40,000 to 60,000 distinct CDR3 sequences, with roughly 70% occurring only once. The sample consisted of liver tumor tissue from sampling region 5. These receptors all stem from a man between 35 and 55 years old with primary liver carcinoma and hepatitis B virus infection. CDR3s include the opening cysteine and the closing phenylalanine or tryptophan. The D gene is left open where the match is weak. Expanded clones get a size class; other rows say once, few or many, or leave the size out.

j_gene	v_gene	d_gene	abundance	CDR3aa	CDR3nt
TRBJ2-7	TRBV6-6	TRBD2	.	CASSYGASGRCEQYF	TGCGCCAGTAGTTACGGGGCTAGCGGGAGATGCGAGCAGTACTTC
TRBJ2-1	TRBV4-2	.	.	CANSQEDRYTGIAGRQFF	TGTGCCAACAGCCAAGAGGACAGGTACACTGGCATAGCGGGCCGTCAGTTCTTC
TRBJ2-7	TRBV7-9	TRBD2	.	CASSFRVGRESRTYEQYF	TGTGCCAGCAGCTTCCGGGTAGGGAGGGAGAGCCGGACCTACGAGCAGTACTTC
TRBJ2-7	TRBV29-1	.	many	CSAGRGNNGEQYF	TGCAGCGCCGGGCGGGGCAATAATGGCGAGCAGTACTTC
TRBJ2-6	TRBV6-1	.	many	CASSTGSGANVLTF	TGTGCCAGCAGTACAGGGTCTGGGGCCAACGTCCTGACTTTC
TRBJ2-7	TRBV7-9	.	once	CASSLAAGQASCEQYF	TGTGCCAGCAGCTTAGCGGCGGGCCAGGCCTCGTGCGAGCAGTACTTC
TRBJ2-5	TRBV11-1	TRBD2	few	CASTLTGLAGETQYF	TGTGCCAGCACCCTCACGGGACTAGCGGGAGAGACCCAGTACTTC
TRBJ2-7	TRBV4-2	TRBD2	.	CASSQDSSGSSYEQYF	TGTGCCAGCAGCCAAGACTCTAGCGGGAGCTCCTACGAGCAGTATTTC
TRBJ1-4	TRBV29-1	TRBD1	.	CSVEVLGQGVEKLFF	TGCAGCGTTGAAGTCCTGGGACAGGGTGTTGAAAAACTGTTTTTT
TRBJ2-1	TRBV11-2	.	.	CASGLGTREQFF	TGTGCCAGCGGCTTGGGGACACGTGAGCAGTTCTTC
TRBJ2-5	TRBV29-1	TRBD1	.	CSVQGTGGTVTQYF	TGCAGCGTCCAGGGCACAGGGGGAACTGTGACCCAATACTTC
TRBJ2-2	TRBV6-5	.	many	CASSLKTEPTGELFF	TGTGCCAGCAGTTTGAAGACAGAACCCACCGGGGAGCTGTTTTTT
TRBJ2-7	TRBV6-5	TRBD1	medium-sized	CASYPGQGHYEQYF	TGTGCCAGCTACCCGGGACAGGGGCACTACGAGCAGTACTTC
TRBJ2-5	TRBV20-1	TRBD2	.	CSARYTSGGETQYF	TGCAGTGCTAGATACACTAGCGGGGGAGAGACCCAGTACTTC
TRBJ2-5	TRBV29-1	.	.	CSVEGQLTEIQYF	TGCAGCGTTGAAGGACAGTTAACAGAGATCCAGTACTTC
TRBJ2-7	TRBV29-1	.	.	CSVEEPGRLTYEYYF	TGCAGCGTTGAAGAACCCGGCAGGCTGACCTACGAGTACTACTTC
TRBJ2-7	TRBV24-1	.	few	CATSDESFYEQCF	TGTGCCACCAGTGATGAAAGTTTCTACGAGCAGTGCTTC
TRBJ2-3	TRBV6-5	.	.	CASRSIVDSTDTPYF	TGTGCCAGCAGATCCATAGTGGATAGCACAGATACGCCGTATTTT
TRBJ2-5	TRBV11-1	.	.	CASSPPPDVSKDFQETQHF	TGTGCCAGCAGCCCGCCCCCGGATGTCAGCAAGGACTTCCAAGAGACCCAGCACTTC
TRBJ2-3	TRBV28	.	many	CASSSRDIKKGLTGGLTQYF	TGTGCCAGCAGTTCCAGGGACATCAAAAAGGGATTAACGGGAGGTCTTACGCAGTATTTT
TRBJ1-5	TRBV29-1	.	.	CSVTTGGGKNQPQHF	TGCAGCGTCACGACCGGAGGTGGTAAAAATCAGCCCCAGCATTTT
TRBJ2-3	TRBV29-1	.	.	CSVRLVRSTDTQYF	TGCAGTGTCCGACTCGTGAGGTCCACGGATACGCAGTATTTT
TRBJ2-1	TRBV4-1	TRBD2	.	CANSQAGGYNGQLF	TGCGCCAACAGCCAGGCGGGAGGGTACAATGGGCAGCTCTTC
TRBJ2-3	TRBV7-8	.	.	CASSLRLGTDTQYF	TGTGCCAGTAGCTTAAGACTAGGCACAGATACGCAGTATTTT
TRBJ2-5	TRBV11-2	.	.	CASRSRDLAHQETQYF	TGTGCCAGTAGATCCCGAGACTTAGCCCACCAAGAGACCCAGTACTTC
TRBJ2-5	TRBV11-2	.	once	CASSLSRDSAHQETQYF	TGTGCCAGCAGCTTATCGCGGGACTCGGCCCACCAAGAGACCCAGTACTTC